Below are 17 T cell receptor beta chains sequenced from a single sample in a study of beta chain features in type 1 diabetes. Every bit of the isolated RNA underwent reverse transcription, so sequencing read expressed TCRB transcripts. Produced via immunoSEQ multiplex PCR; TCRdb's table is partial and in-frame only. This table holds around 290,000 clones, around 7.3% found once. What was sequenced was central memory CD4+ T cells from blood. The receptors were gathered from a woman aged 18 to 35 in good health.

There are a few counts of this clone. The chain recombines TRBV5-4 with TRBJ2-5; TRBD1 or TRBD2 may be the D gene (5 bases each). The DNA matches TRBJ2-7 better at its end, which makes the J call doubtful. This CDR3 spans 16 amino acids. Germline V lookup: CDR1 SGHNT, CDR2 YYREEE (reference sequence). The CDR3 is CASSDPTRGSSYEQYF. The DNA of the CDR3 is TGTGCCAGCAGCGACCCAACTAGGGGAAGCTCCTACGAGCAGTACTTC.

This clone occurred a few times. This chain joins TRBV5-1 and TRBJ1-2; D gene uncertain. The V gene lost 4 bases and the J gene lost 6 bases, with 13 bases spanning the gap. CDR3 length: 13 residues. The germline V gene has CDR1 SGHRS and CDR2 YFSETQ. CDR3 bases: TGCGCCAGCAGCGATACTTGGGAGGATGGCTACACCTTC. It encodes CASSDTWEDGYTF.

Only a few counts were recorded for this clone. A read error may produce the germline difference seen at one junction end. CDR3 coding DNA: TGTGCCTGGAGTTCACCAGGAGGAACCACCATATATTTT. It encodes CAWSSPGGTTIYF. The V call is TRBV30, the J call TRBJ1-3; D uncertain. CDR3 length: 13 residues. Germline V gives CDR1 GTSNPN, CDR2 SVGIG (reference sequence).

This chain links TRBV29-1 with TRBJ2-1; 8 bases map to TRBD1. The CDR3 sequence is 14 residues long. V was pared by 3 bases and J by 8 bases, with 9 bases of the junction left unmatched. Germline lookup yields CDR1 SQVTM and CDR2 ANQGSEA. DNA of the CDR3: TGCAGCGTTGACAGGGGGCTTGGGTTAGATGAGCAGTTCTTC. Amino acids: CSVDRGLGLDEQFF.

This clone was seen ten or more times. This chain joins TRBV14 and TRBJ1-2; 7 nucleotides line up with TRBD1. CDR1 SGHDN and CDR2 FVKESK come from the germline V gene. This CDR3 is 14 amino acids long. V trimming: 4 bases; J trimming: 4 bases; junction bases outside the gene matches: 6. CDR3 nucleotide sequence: TGTGCCAGCAGCCTCGGGACAGCTATCTATGGCTACACCTTC. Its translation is CASSLGTAIYGYTF.

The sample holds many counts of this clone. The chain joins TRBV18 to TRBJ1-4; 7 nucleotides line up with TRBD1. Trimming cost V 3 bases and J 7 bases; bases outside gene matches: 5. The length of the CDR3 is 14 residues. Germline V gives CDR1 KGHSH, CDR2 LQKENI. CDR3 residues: CASSPGQNPEKLFF. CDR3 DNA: TGTGCCAGCTCACCGGGACAGAATCCTGAAAAACTGTTTTTT.

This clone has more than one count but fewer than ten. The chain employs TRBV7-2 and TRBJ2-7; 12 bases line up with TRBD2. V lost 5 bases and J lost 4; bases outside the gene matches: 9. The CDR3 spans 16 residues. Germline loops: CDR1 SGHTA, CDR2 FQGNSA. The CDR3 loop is CASSGFSSGRVYEQYF. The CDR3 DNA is TGTGCCAGCAGCGGATTCTCTAGCGGGAGGGTATACGAGCAGTACTTC.

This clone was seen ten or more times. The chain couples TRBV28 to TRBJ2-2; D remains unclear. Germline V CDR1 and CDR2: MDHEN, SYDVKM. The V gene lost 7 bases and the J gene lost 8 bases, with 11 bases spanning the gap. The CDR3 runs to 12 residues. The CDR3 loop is CASKEVLGELFF. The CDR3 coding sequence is TGTGCCAGCAAAGAGGTACTTGGGGAGCTGTTTTTT.

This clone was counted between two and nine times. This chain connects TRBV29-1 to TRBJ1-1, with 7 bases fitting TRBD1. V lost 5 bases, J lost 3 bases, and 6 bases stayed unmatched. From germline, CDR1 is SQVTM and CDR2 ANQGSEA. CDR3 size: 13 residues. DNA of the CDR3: TGCAGCGTTTTTAGACAGGGCCACACTGAAGCTTTCTTT. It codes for CSVFRQGHTEAFF.

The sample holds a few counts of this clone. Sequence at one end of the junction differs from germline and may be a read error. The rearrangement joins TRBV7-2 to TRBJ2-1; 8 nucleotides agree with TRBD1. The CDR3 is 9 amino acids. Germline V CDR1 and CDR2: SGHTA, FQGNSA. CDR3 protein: CASSLGQVF. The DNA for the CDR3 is TGTGCCAGCAGCTTGGGACAGGTCTTC.

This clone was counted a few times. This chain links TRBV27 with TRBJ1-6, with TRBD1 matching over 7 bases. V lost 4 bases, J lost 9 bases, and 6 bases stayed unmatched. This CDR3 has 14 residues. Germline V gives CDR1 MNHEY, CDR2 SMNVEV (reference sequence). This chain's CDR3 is CASSSRRGGSPLHF. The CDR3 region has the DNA TGTGCCAGCAGTTCGCGCAGGGGGGGTTCACCCCTCCACTTT.

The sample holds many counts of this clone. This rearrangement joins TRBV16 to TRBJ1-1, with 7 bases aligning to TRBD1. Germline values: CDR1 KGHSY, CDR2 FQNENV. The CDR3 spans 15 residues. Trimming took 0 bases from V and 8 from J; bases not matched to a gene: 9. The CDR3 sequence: CASSQSEDRLGEAFF. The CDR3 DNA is TGTGCCAGCAGCCAATCTGAGGACAGGCTGGGGGAAGCTTTCTTT.

The CDR3 DNA is TGTGCCAGCAGCCCCCCGGCCGGCAGGGACTACGAGCAGTACGTC. This encodes CASSPPAGRDYEQYV. The chain links TRBV5-4 to TRBJ2-7; a possible D gene is TRBD1 (5 bases). The V end lost 4 bases, the J end lost 3 bases, and 17 bases lay between the germline ends. This CDR3 has 15 residues. Germline V CDR1 and CDR2: SGHNT, YYREEE (reference sequence).

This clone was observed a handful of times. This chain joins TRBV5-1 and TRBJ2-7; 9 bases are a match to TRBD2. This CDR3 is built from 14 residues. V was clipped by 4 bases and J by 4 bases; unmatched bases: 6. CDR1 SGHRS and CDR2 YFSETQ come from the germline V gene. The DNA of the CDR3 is TGCGCCAGCAGCGCGACTAGCGGCACGTACGAGCAGTACTTC. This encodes CASSATSGTYEQYF.

DNA of the CDR3: TGTGCCAGCAGCTTGTGGACTCTTGATTCACCCCTCCACTTT. This codes for CASSLWTLDSPLHF. The V and J genes are TRBV6-6 and TRBJ1-6; D is ambiguous. The CDR3 is made up of 14 amino acids. With 6 bases removed from V and 8 bases from J, the gap between germline ends came to 14 bases. From germline, CDR1 is MNHNY and CDR2 SVGAGI (reference sequence).

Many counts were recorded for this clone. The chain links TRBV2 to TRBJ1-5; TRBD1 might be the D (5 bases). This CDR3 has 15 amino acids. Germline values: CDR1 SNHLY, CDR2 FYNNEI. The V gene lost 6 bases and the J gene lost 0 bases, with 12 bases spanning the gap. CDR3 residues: CASRIQEYSNQPQHF. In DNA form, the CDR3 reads TGTGCCAGCAGGATACAGGAATATAGCAATCAGCCCCAGCATTTT. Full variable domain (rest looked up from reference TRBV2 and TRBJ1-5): EPEVTQTPSHQVTQMGQEVILRCVPISNHLYFYWYRQILGQKVEFLVSFYNNEISEKSEIFDDQFSVERPDGSNFTLKIRSTKLEDSAMYFCASRIQEYSNQPQHFGDGTRLSIL.

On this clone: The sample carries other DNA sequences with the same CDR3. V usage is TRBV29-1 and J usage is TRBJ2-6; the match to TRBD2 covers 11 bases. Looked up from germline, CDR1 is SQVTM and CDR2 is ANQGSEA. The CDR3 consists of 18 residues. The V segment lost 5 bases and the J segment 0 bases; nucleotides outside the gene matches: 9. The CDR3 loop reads CSVSGGLAAGSGANVLTF. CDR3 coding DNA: TGCAGCGTTTCCGGGGGACTAGCGGCTGGCTCTGGGGCCAACGTCCTGACTTTC.